This note documents a single T cell receptor beta chain sequence. Its antigen is not identified. Time point denoted: week 47, end of study. The study gave 300 ug of mutant IDH1 20-mer peptide per vaccine dose, with topical imiquimod. These data originate in a study of a mutant IDH1 vaccine in newly diagnosed glioma. Across the study: Mean patient age was roughly 43 years; approximately 62% were male and roughly 38% female. It was at week 35 that visit V12 occurred, and at week 47 that visit V13 did.

The protocol was immunoSEQ multiplex PCR, while the TCRdb copy is restricted to in-frame clones and leaves out a portion. Among roughly 51,000 clones listed, around 84% were seen once. Between the trimmed V and J ends, which lost 1 base and 5 bases, there was a span of 13 bases. Germline CDR1 and CDR2: MNHNS and SASEGT. This CDR3 has 15 amino acids. The genes are TRBV6-1 and TRBJ2-3; D not certain. The input for sequencing was PBMCs, taken from a glioma patient whose treatment included an IDH1 peptide vaccine. This receptor was obtained from a young woman with glioma. Some clones in this sample may be carry-over from other donors' samples. The CDR3 DNA is TGTGCCAGCAGTGAAGAGCCGGGTTGGGAAGATACGCAGTATTTT. Translating it yields CASSEEPGWEDTQYF.